This TCR beta chain originates from a study of cytomegalovirus exposure and HLA in healthy donors. Whole-study findings and limits: In vitro assays verified that a few CMV-associated chains recognized CMV antigens specifically. Presence/absence analyses supposed approximately even sequencing depth among donors. The productive fraction for most TCR beta V segments was about 90% or about 30% in an earlier analysis. Later work found that TCR association rates differed between HLA loci; DRB1 had the most and HLA-C the fewest.

Remarks on this clone: Its antigen is currently unknown.

Germline values: CDR1 MNHNS, CDR2 SASEGT. The CDR3 sequence is 12 residues long. Trimming stripped 5 bases from V and 10 bases from J, with 11 bases between. Primers for the PCR totalled 60 Vbeta and 13 Jbeta. Repertoires were generated with immunoSEQ multiplex PCR, while TCRdb's copy carries only in-frame clones and drops some. The sample holds tens of thousands of clones, roughly 70% seen once. The TCR was taken from a woman between 35 and 50 years old in good health and CMV-seropositive. V usage is TRBV6-1 and J usage is TRBJ2-2; tentatively, D is TRBD1 (5 bases). The sequenced sample consisted of PBMCs. CDR3 sequence reads: CASSSTTAELFF. The CDR3 nucleotides are TGTGCCAGCAGTTCCACGACAGCGGAGCTGTTTTTT.